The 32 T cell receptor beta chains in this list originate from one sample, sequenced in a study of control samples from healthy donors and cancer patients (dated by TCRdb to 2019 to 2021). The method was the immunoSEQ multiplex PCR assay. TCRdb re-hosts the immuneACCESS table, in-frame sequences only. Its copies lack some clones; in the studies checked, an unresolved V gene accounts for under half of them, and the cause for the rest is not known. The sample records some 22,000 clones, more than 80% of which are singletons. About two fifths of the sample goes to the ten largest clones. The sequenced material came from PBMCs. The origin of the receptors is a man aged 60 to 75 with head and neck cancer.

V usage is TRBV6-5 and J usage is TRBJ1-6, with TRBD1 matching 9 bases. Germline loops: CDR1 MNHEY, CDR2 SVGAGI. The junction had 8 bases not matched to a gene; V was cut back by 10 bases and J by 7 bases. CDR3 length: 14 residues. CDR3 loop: CATGDRAGNSPLHF. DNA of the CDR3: TGTGCCACCGGGGACAGGGCCGGGAATTCACCCCTCCACTTT.

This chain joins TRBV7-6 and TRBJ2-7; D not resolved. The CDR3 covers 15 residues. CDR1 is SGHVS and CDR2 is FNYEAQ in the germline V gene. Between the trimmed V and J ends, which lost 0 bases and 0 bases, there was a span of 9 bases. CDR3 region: CASSLAKRPSYEQYV. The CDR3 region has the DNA TGTGCCAGCAGCTTAGCCAAGCGTCCCTCCTACGAGCAGTACGTC.

Here the CDR3 DNA reads TGTGCCAGTAAACGGAGGGGCGAAGAGGGCAATCAGCCCCAGCATTTT. It codes for CASKRRGEEGNQPQHF. The gene calls are TRBV19 and TRBJ1-5, with D perhaps TRBD1 (5 bases). V was trimmed by 7 bases and J by 2 bases, leaving 18 bases between them. The CDR3 is made up of 16 amino acids. CDR1 LNHDA and CDR2 SQIVND come from the germline V gene (reference sequence).

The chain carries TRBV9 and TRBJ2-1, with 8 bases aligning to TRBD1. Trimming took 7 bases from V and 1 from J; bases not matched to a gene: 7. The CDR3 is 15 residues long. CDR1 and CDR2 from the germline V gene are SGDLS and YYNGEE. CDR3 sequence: CASDRQGRSYNEQFF. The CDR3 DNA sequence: TGTGCCAGCGACCGACAGGGGAGGTCCTACAATGAGCAGTTCTTC.

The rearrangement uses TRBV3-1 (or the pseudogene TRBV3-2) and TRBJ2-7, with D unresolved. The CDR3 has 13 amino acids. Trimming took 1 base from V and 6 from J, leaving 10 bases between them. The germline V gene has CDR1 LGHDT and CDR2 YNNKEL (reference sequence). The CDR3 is CASSQVSLGEQYF. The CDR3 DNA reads TGTGCCAGCAGCCAAGTATCCCTCGGCGAGCAGTACTTC.

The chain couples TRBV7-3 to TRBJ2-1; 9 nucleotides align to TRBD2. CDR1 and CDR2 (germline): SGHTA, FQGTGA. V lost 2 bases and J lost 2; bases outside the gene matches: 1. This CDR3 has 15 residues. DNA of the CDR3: TGTGCCAGCAGCTTATTAGCGGGGGCCTACAATGAGCAGTTCTTC. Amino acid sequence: CASSLLAGAYNEQFF.

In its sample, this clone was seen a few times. CDR3 sequence: CASSLLGTEAFF. The CDR3 DNA sequence: TGCGCCAGCAGCCTCTTAGGGACTGAAGCTTTCTTT. This rearrangement joins TRBV4-1 to TRBJ1-1, with D uncertain. The germline gives CDR1 MGHRA, CDR2 YSYEKL. The CDR3 runs 12 residues. V was pared by 4 bases and J by 5 bases, with 8 bases between.

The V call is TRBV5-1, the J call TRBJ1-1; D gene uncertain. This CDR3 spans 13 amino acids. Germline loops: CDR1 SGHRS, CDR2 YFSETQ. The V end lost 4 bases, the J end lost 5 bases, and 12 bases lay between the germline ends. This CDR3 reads CASSPMDGTEAFF. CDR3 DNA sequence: TGCGCCAGCAGCCCTATGGACGGGACTGAAGCTTTCTTT. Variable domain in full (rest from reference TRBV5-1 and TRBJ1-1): KAGVTQTPRYLIKTRGQQVTLSCSPISGHRSVSWYQQTPGQGLQFLFEYFSETQRNKGNFPGRFSGRQFSNSRSEMNVSTLELGDSALYLCASSPMDGTEAFFGQGTRLTVV.

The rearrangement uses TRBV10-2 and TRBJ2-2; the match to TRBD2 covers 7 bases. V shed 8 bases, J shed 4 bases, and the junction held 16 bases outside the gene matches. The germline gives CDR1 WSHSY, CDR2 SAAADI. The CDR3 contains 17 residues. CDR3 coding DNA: TGCGCCAGCGGAGGGACGGATTCTAGCGGTGGCACCGGGGAGCTGTTTTTT. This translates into CASGGTDSSGGTGELFF.

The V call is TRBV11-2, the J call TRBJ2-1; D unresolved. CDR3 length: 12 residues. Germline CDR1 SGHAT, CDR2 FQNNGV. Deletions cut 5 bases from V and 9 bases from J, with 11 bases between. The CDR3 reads CASSPRTSEQFF. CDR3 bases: TGTGCCAGCAGCCCCAGGACGAGTGAGCAGTTCTTC. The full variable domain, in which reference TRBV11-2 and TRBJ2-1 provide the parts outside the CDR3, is EAGVAQSPRYKIIEKRQSVAFWCNPISGHATLYWYQQILGQGPKLLIQFQNNGVVDDSQLPKDRFSAERLKGVDSTLKIQPAKLEDSAVYLCASSPRTSEQFFGPGTRLTVL.

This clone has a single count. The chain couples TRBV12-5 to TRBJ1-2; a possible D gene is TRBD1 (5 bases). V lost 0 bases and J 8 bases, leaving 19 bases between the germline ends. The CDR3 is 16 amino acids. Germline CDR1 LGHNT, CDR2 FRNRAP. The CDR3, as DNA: TGTGCTAGTGGTTTGGTACGGTCGGGCCAGGGCTGGGGCTACACCTTC. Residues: CASGLVRSGQGWGYTF.

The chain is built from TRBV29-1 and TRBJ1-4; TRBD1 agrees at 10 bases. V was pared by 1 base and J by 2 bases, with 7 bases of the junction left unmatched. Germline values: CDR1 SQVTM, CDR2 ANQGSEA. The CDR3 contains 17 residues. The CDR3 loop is CSVEVAGTGVTNEKLFF. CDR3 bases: TGCAGCGTTGAAGTTGCCGGGACAGGGGTGACTAATGAAAAACTGTTTTTT.

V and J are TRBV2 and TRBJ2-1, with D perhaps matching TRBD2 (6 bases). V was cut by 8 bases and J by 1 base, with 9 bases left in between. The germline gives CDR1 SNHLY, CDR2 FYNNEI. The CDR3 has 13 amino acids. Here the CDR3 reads CASRLESYNEQFF. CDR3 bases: TGTGCCAGCCGACTAGAATCCTACAATGAGCAGTTCTTC.

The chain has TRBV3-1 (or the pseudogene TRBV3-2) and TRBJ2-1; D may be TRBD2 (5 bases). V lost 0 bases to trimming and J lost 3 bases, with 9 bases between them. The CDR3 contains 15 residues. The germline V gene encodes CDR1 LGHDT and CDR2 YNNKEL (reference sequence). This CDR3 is CASSQDGELYNEQFF. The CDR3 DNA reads TGTGCCAGCAGCCAAGACGGGGAGCTCTACAATGAGCAGTTCTTC.

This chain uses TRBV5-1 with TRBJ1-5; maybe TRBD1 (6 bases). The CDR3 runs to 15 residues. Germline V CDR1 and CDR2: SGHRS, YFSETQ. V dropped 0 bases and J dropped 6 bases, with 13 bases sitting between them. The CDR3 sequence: CASSLAGQGPQPQHF. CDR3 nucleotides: TGCGCCAGCAGCTTGGCGGGGCAGGGGCCTCAGCCCCAGCATTTT.

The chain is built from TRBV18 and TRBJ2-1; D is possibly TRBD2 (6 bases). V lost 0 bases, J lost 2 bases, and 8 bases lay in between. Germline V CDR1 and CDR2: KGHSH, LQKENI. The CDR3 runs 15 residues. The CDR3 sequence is CASSPPSGTYNEQFF. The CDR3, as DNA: TGTGCCAGCTCACCACCTAGCGGCACCTACAATGAGCAGTTCTTC.

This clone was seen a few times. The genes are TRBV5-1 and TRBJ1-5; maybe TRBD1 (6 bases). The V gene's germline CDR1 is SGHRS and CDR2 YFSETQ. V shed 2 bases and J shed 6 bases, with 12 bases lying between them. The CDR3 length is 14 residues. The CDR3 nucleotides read TGCGCCAGCAGCTTAGGAGAGGGGGGTCAGCCCCAGCATTTT. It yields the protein CASSLGEGGQPQHF.

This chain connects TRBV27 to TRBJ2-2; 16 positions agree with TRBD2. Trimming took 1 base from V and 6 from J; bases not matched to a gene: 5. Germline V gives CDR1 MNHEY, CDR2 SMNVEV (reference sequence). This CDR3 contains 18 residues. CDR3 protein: CASSLLGLAGGIPGELFF. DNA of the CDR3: TGTGCCAGCAGTTTATTGGGACTAGCGGGAGGGATCCCCGGGGAGCTGTTTTTT.

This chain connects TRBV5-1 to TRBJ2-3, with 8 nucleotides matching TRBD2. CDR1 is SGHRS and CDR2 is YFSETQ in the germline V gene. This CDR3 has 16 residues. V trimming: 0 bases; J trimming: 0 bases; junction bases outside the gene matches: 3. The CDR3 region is CASSLEGTRSTDTQYF. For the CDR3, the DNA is TGCGCCAGCAGCTTGGAGGGGACTAGAAGCACAGATACGCAGTATTTT.

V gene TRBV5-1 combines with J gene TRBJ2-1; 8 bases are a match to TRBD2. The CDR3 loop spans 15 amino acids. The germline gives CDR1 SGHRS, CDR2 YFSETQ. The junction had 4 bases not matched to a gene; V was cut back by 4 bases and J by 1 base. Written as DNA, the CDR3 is TGCGCCAGCAGCACTGGACTAGCTTCCTACAATGAGCAGTTCTTC. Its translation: CASSTGLASYNEQFF.

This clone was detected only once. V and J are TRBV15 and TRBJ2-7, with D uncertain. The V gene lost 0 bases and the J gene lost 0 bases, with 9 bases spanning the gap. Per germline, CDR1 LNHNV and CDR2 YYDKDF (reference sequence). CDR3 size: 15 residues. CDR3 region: CATSRDKGSSYEQYF. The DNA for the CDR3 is TGTGCCACCAGCAGAGATAAAGGCAGCTCCTACGAGCAGTACTTC.

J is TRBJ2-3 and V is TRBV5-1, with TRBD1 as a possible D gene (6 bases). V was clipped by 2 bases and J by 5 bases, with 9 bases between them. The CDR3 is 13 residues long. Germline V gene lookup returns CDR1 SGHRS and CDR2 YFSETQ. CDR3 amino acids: CASSLQGQDTQYF. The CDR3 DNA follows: TGCGCCAGCAGCTTACAGGGTCAAGATACGCAGTATTTT. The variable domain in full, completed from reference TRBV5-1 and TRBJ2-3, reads KAGVTQTPRYLIKTRGQQVTLSCSPISGHRSVSWYQQTPGQGLQFLFEYFSETQRNKGNFPGRFSGRQFSNSRSEMNVSTLELGDSALYLCASSLQGQDTQYFGPGTRLTVL.

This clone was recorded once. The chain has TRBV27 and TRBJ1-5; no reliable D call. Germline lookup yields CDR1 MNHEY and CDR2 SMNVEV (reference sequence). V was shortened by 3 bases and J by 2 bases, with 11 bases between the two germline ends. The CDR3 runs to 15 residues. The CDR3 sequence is CASSLRSEGNQPQHF. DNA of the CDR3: TGTGCCAGCAGTTTGCGTTCCGAGGGCAATCAGCCCCAGCATTTT.

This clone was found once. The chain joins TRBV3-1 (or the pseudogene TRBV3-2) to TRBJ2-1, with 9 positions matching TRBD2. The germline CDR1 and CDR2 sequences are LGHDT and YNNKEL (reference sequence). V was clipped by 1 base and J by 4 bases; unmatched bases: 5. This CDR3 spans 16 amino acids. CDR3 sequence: CASSQGGLAVYNEQFF. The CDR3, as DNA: TGTGCCAGCAGCCAAGGGGGACTAGCAGTTTACAATGAGCAGTTCTTC.

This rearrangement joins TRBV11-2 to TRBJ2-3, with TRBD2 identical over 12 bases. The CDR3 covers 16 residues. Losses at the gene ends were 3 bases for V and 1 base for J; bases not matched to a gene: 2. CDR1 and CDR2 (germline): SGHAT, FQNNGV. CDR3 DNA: TGTGCCAGCAGCTTCTCTAGCGGGAGGGGCACAGATACGCAGTATTTT. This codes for CASSFSSGRGTDTQYF.

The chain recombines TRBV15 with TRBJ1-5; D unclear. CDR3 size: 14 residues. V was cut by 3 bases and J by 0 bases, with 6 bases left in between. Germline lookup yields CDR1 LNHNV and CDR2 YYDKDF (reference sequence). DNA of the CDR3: TGTGCCACCAGCAGCGAGTATAGCAATCAGCCCCAGCATTTT. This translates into CATSSEYSNQPQHF. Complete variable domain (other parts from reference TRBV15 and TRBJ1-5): DAMVIQNPRYQVTQFGKPVTLSCSQTLNHNVMYWYQQKSSQAPKLLFHYYDKDFNNEADTPDNFQSRRPNTSFCFLDIRSPGLGDTAMYLCATSSEYSNQPQHFGDGTRLSIL.

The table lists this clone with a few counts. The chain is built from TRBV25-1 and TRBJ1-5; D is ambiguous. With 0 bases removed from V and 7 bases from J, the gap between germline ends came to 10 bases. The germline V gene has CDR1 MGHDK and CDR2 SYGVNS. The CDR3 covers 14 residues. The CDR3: CASSEYGRIQPQHF. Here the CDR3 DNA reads TGTGCCAGCAGTGAATATGGGAGGATCCAGCCCCAGCATTTT.

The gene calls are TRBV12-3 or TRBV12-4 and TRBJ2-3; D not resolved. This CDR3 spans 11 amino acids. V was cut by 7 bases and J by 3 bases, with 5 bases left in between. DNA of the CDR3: TGTGCCAGCACCCGAACAGATACGCAGTATTTT. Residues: CASTRTDTQYF.

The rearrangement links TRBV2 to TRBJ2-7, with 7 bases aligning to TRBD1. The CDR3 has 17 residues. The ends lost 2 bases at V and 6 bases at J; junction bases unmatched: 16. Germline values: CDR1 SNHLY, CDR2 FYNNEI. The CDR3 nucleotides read TGTGCCAGCAGTGAATCGCCCCGGACAGGAGGAAAGGGCGAGCAGTACGTC. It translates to CASSESPRTGGKGEQYV.

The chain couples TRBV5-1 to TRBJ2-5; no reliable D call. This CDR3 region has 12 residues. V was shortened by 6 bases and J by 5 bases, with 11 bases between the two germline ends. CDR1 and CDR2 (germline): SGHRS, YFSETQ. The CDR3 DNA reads TGCGCCAGCACCTCCCACGGGGAGACCCAGTACTTC. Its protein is CASTSHGETQYF. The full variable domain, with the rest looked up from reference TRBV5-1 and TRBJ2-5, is KAGVTQTPRYLIKTRGQQVTLSCSPISGHRSVSWYQQTPGQGLQFLFEYFSETQRNKGNFPGRFSGRQFSNSRSEMNVSTLELGDSALYLCASTSHGETQYFGPGTRLLVL.

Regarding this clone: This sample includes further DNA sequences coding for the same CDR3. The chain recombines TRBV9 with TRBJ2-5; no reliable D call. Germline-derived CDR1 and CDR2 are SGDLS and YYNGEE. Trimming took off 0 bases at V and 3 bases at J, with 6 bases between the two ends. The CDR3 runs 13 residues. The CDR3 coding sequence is TGTGCCAGCAGCGTAGGCACAGAAGAGACCCAGTACTTC. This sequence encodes CASSVGTEETQYF.

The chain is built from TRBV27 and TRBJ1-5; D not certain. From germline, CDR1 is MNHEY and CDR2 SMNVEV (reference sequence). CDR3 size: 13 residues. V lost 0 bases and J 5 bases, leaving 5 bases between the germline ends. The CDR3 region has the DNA TGTGCCAGCAGTTTATCGGATGATCAGCCCCAGCATTTT. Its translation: CASSLSDDQPQHF.